This TCR beta chain was sequenced in a study of T cell responses to AZD1222 COVID-19 vaccine. Study-level points and caveats: Females outnumbered males among donors, who were mostly white British; clonal diversity was possibly underestimated.

On this clone itself: Its antigen is undetermined.

Clones were sequenced by immunoSEQ multiplex PCR, and TCRdb holds only the in-frame ones, with some missing. The sample has about 18,000 clones; 89% are singletons. Germline V gene data show CDR1 as SGHRS and CDR2 as YFSETQ. V lost 0 bases and J 4 bases, leaving 10 bases between the germline ends. The CDR3 sequence is 14 residues long. The sequence was collected from an adult who received the AZD1222 COVID-19 vaccine. The genes are TRBV5-1 and TRBJ1-2, with a weak D call TRBD1 (5 bases). This specimen consisted of peripheral blood, obtained 28 days after the second AZD1222 dose. The CDR3 is CASSLAGTLYGYTF. DNA for the CDR3: TGCGCCAGCAGCTTGGCGGGGACTCTCTATGGCTACACCTTC.